The 9 T cell receptor beta chains below all came from one sample that was sequenced in a study of blood T cell repertoires in COVID-19. Produced via immunoSEQ multiplex PCR; TCRdb's table is partial and in-frame only. The data hold around 230,000 clones, with 70% to 90% observed a single time. Sequencing input: peripheral blood. The receptors derive from a man aged 45-60 years with COVID-19, enrolled during active disease.

V gene TRBV2 combines with J gene TRBJ1-5; TRBD1 matches at 9 bases. V lost 4 bases, J lost 4 bases, and 2 bases stayed unmatched. There are 14 residues in the CDR3. CDR1 is SNHLY and CDR2 is FYNNEI in the germline V gene. In DNA form, the CDR3 reads TGTGCCAGCAGTGGTGGGACAGGGAATCAGCCCCAGCATTTT. Amino acid sequence: CASSGGTGNQPQHF.

J is TRBJ2-2 and V is TRBV5-1; TRBD2 aligns across 8 bases. The CDR3 runs 14 residues. V dropped 6 bases and J dropped 7; count of bases not matched to a gene: 8. Germline V gene sequence: CDR1 SGHRS, CDR2 YFSETQ. CDR3 DNA sequence: TGCGCCAGCACCTCCGGGGGGGTTGGCGGGGAGCTGTTTTTT. It codes for CASTSGGVGGELFF.

The chain couples TRBV6-5 to TRBJ2-3, with 11 bases fitting TRBD1. This CDR3 has 12 residues. Germline V gene data show CDR1 as MNHEY and CDR2 as SVGAGI. V dropped 6 bases and J dropped 12; count of bases not matched to a gene: 5. Written as DNA, the CDR3 is TGTGCCAGCAGCGGGGGACAGGGGGAACAGTATTTT. This encodes CASSGGQGEQYF.

This chain links TRBV3-1 (or the pseudogene TRBV3-2) with TRBJ1-5; D unresolved. The CDR3 is made up of 13 amino acids. Germline-derived CDR1 and CDR2 are LGHDT and YNNKEL (reference sequence). Trimming removed 0 bases at V and 5 bases at J, with 5 bases between. The CDR3, as DNA: TGTGCCAGCAGCCAAGAAGGAGATCAGCCCCAGCATTTT. Protein sequence: CASSQEGDQPQHF.

The chain recombines TRBV5-1 with TRBJ2-7; 8 positions match TRBD2. This CDR3 spans 16 amino acids. V was pared by 0 bases and J by 1 base, with 6 bases of the junction left unmatched. The V gene's germline CDR1 is SGHRS and CDR2 YFSETQ. The CDR3 loop reads CASSLAGGGASYEQYF. In nucleotides, the CDR3 is TGCGCCAGCAGCTTGGCCGGGGGGGGCGCATCCTACGAGCAGTACTTC.

This chain connects TRBV14 to TRBJ2-6; D may be TRBD1 (6 bases). V was trimmed by 3 bases and J by 1 base, leaving 25 bases between them. The CDR3 is 21 residues long. Looked up from germline, CDR1 is SGHDN and CDR2 is FVKESK. CDR3 protein: CASSQHISRGPGESGANVLTF. The CDR3 coding sequence is TGTGCCAGCAGCCAGCATATAAGCAGGGGCCCCGGGGAGTCTGGGGCCAACGTCCTGACTTTC.

This clone was seen once. The chain employs TRBV5-1 and TRBJ2-2, with a possible D match to TRBD2 (6 bases). The CDR3 sequence is 15 residues long. Germline-derived CDR1 and CDR2 are SGHRS and YFSETQ. The ends were cut back, 4 bases at V and 0 bases at J, with 10 bases in the middle. The chain's CDR3 is CASSRAGSNTGELFF. CDR3 nucleotide sequence: TGCGCCAGCAGCCGGGCGGGGTCGAACACCGGGGAGCTGTTTTTT. Drawing the rest from reference TRBV5-1 and TRBJ2-2, the complete variable domain is KAGVTQTPRYLIKTRGQQVTLSCSPISGHRSVSWYQQTPGQGLQFLFEYFSETQRNKGNFPGRFSGRQFSNSRSEMNVSTLELGDSALYLCASSRAGSNTGELFFGEGSRLTVL.

The rearrangement joins TRBV3-1 (or the pseudogene TRBV3-2) to TRBJ1-6, with 7 bases matching TRBD1. CDR1 and CDR2 (germline): LGHDT, YNNKEL (reference sequence). The CDR3 runs 15 residues. Unmatched junction bases numbered 9, after V lost 7 bases and J lost 6 bases. CDR3 DNA: TGTGCCAGCAAGCACTCCGGGACAGCTAATTCACCCCTCCACTTT. Translating it yields CASKHSGTANSPLHF.

V is TRBV7-3 and J is TRBJ1-2; D remains unclear. CDR1 and CDR2 (germline): SGHTA, FQGTGA. There are 14 residues in the CDR3. Trimming took off 1 base at V and 3 bases at J, with 9 bases between the two ends. The CDR3 loop reads CASSLNSQDYGYTF. Here the CDR3 DNA reads TGTGCCAGCAGCTTAAATTCCCAGGACTATGGCTACACCTTC.